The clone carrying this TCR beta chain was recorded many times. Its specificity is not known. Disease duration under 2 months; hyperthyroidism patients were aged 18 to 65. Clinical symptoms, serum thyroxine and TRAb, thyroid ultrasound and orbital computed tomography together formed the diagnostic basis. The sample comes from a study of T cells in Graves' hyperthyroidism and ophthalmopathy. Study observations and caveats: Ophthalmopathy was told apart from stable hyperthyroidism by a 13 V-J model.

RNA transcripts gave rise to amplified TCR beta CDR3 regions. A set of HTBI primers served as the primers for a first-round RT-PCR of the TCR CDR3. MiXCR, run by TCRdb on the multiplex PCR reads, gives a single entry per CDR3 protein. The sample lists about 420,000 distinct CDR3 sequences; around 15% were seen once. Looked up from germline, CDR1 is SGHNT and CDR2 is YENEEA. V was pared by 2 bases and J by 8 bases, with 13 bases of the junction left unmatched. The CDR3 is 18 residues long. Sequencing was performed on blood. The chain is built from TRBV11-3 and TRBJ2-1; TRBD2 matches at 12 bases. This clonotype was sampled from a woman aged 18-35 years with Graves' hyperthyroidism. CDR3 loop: CASSLLVGLAGKLDEQFF. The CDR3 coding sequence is TGTGCCAGCAGCTTACTCGTCGGACTAGCGGGAAAGTTGGATGAGCAGTTCTTC.